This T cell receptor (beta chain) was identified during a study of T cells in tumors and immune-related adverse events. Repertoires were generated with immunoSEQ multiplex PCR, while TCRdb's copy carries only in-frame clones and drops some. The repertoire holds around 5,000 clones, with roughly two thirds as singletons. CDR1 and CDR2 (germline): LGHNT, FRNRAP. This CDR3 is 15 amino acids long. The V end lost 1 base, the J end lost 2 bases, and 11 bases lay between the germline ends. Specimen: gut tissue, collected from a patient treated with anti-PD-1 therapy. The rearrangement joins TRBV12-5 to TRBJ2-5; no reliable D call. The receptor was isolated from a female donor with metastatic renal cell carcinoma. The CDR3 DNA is TGTGCTAGTGGTTTGGGTAGGCGGACGCAAGAGACCCAGTACTTC. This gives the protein CASGLGRRTQETQYF.